This T cell receptor (beta chain) was observed in a study of identifying expanded T cells in peripheral blood. The study's findings and limits: Clone count variance between approximately 2-week samples rose with total template count. Technical replicates showed around 1.2 changed clones; two weeks 15 to 20; four weeks 19.

V was clipped by 3 bases and J by 1 base, with 10 bases between them. This CDR3 has 14 residues. The germline CDR1 and CDR2 sequences are SGHDN and FVKESK. During the collection period, no donor immune events like infections were recorded. About this clone itself: Its target is unknown.

Using immunoSEQ multiplex PCR, the repertoire was profiled, and TCRdb retains in-frame clones only, with some absent. The sample consists of about 90,000 clones, approximately 86% of them appearing once. The receptor's source is a person between 18 and 75 years old in good health. The chain couples TRBV14 to TRBJ2-7; a weak D match, TRBD2 (5 bases). The specimen was blood. In DNA form, the CDR3 reads TGTGCCAGCAGCCACATCGGGGTTTCCTACGAGCAGTACTTC. It translates to CASSHIGVSYEQYF.